Each of the 3 T cell receptor beta chains below was sequenced from the same sample in a study of blood T cell repertoires in COVID-19. Assay used: immunoSEQ multiplex PCR; TCRdb lists only in-frame clones, some missing. The sample gives about 330,000 clones, 75% to 85% of which show up once; 7.2% is in the top ten. Sequencing was performed on peripheral blood. The receptors shown here come from a human donor in a cohort sampled during active COVID-19.

The rearrangement joins TRBV9 to TRBJ1-1; TRBD1 matches at 12 bases. Germline lookup yields CDR1 SGDLS and CDR2 YYNGEE. V lost 3 bases and J lost 10; bases outside the gene matches: 7. This CDR3 is 14 amino acids long. The CDR3 nucleotides read TGTGCCAGCAGCGGCCCCGGGACAGGGGGCAGAGCTTTCTTT. Translation gives CASSGPGTGGRAFF.

This clone was observed a single time. The V gene is TRBV25-1, the J gene TRBJ1-1; TRBD1 matches at 7 bases. The CDR3 consists of 13 residues. Germline lookup yields CDR1 MGHDK and CDR2 SYGVNS. V shed 4 bases, J shed 8 bases, and the junction held 7 bases outside the gene matches. CDR3 coding DNA: TGTGCCAGCAGTGTCCTGGGACAGCAGGAAGCTTTCTTT. Translated: CASSVLGQQEAFF. Based on the CDR3 plus reference TRBV25-1 and TRBJ1-1, the full variable domain is EADIYQTPRYLVIGTGKKITLECSQTMGHDKMYWYQQDPGMELHLIHYSYGVNSTEKGDLSSESTVSRIRTEHFPLTLESARPSHTSQYLCASSVLGQQEAFFGQGTRLTVV.

This chain joins TRBV29-1 and TRBJ1-2; D possibly corresponds to TRBD1 (6 bases). V shed 6 bases and J shed 5 bases, with 13 bases lying between them. Germline lookup yields CDR1 SQVTM and CDR2 ANQGSEA. The CDR3 extends over 12 amino acids. The CDR3: CSVSGVGYGYTF. In DNA form, the CDR3 reads TGCAGCGTCTCAGGGGTTGGTTATGGCTACACCTTC.